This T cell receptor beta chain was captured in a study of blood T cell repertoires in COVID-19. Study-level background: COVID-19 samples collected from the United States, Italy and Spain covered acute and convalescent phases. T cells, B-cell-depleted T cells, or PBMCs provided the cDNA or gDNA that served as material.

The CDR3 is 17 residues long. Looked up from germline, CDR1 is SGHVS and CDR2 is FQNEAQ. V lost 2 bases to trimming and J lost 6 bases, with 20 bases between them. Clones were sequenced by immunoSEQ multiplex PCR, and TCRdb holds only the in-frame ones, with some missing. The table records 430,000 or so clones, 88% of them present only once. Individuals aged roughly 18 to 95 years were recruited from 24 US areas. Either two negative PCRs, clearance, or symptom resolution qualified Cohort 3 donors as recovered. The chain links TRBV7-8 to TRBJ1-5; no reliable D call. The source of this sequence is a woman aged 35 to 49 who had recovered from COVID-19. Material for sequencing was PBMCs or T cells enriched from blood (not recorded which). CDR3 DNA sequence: TGTGCCAGCAGCTTAATTGCCGGGGATGAGGGAAGTCAGCCCCAGCATTTT. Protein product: CASSLIAGDEGSQPQHF.